This passage covers 27 T cell receptor beta chains from one sample sequenced in a study of blood T cells in healthy people across ages. The authors ran a second PCR of roughly 6 to 12 cycles using a sample-barcoded 5' primer and a J-beta primer mix. TCRdb re-called the 5' RACE reads with MiXCR, one entry per CDR3 protein. The sample carries some 800,000 distinct CDR3 sequences, 40% to 50% recorded once. The sequenced material came from blood. These receptors all stem from a man between 60 and 75 years old in good health.

This clonotype appeared many times. The chain combines TRBV10-3 with TRBJ1-2, with D unresolved. CDR1 is ENHRY, CDR2 SYGVKD, per germline. Trimming took 10 bases from V and 3 from J, leaving 15 bases between them. The CDR3 runs to 13 residues. The CDR3 sequence is CATLTYGYYGYTF. For the CDR3, the DNA is TGTGCCACCCTGACATACGGATACTATGGCTACACCTTC.

This clonotype was observed a handful of times. A much larger clone differs from this one at a single base, so this may be a read error. V gene TRBV20-1 combines with J gene TRBJ1-4; D not certain. V was pared by 4 bases and J by 8 bases, with 17 bases between. Germline CDR1 and CDR2: DFQATT and SNEGSKA (reference sequence). The CDR3 is made up of 14 amino acids. The CDR3 region is CSAKDGGPREKLFF. In nucleotides, the CDR3 is TGCAGTGCTAAGGACGGTGGGCCCAGAGAAAAACTGTTTTTT.

This clonotype was detected only a few times. This sequence joins TRBV29-1 and TRBJ2-3; D might be TRBD1 (6 bases). This CDR3 is 16 amino acids long. The V gene's germline CDR1 is SQVTM and CDR2 ANQGSEA. V was clipped by 3 bases and J by 4 bases, with 20 bases between them. The CDR3 loop is CSVDWVQGKDADTQYF. In DNA, the CDR3 is TGCAGCGTTGACTGGGTACAGGGTAAGGACGCAGATACGCAGTATTTT.

About this clonotype: The junction does not match germline at one end; this may be a read error. This chain links TRBV5-1 with TRBJ2-4, with D perhaps TRBD2 (6 bases). CDR3 length equals 14 residues. Per germline, CDR1 SGHRS and CDR2 YFSETQ. CDR3 sequence reads: CVSSHSRGGNIQYF. CDR3 nucleotides: TGCGTCAGCAGCCATAGTCGTGGGGGGAACATTCAGTACTTC.

A few counts support this clonotype. The gene calls are TRBV12-3 or TRBV12-4 and TRBJ2-3, with 11 bases lining up with TRBD2. The CDR3 loop spans 17 amino acids. Trimming at V came to 6 bases and at J to 5 bases, leaving 13 bases not matched to a gene. CDR3 nucleotide sequence: TGTGCCAGCAGGGCAATGAGTAGCGGGGGGGCCTTAGATACGCAGTATTTT. Encoded protein: CASRAMSSGGALDTQYF.

This chain joins TRBV9 and TRBJ2-7; 8 bases are a match to TRBD1. CDR1 and CDR2 (germline): SGDLS, YYNGEE. Trimming cost V 4 bases and J 2 bases; bases outside gene matches: 8. The CDR3 spans 15 residues. The CDR3: CASSISGQGPYEQYF. The CDR3 region has the DNA TGTGCCAGCAGCATCTCCGGACAGGGACCCTACGAGCAGTACTTC.

Only a few counts were recorded for this clonotype. The genes are TRBV20-1 and TRBJ1-2, with TRBD1 matching 9 bases. This CDR3 spans 14 amino acids. CDR1 is DFQATT and CDR2 is SNEGSKA in the germline V gene (reference sequence). J was trimmed by 6 bases and V by 4 bases; bases with no gene match: 9. For the CDR3, the DNA is TGCAGTGCTACCGAGGCCGGGACAGGGAATGGCTACACCTTC. Residues: CSATEAGTGNGYTF.

This chain links TRBV20-1 with TRBJ2-3, with D perhaps assigned TRBD1 or TRBD2 (6 bases each). This CDR3 comprises 15 residues. Germline values: CDR1 DFQATT, CDR2 SNEGSKA (reference sequence). V lost 5 bases and J lost 2, with 17 bases in between. CDR3 nucleotide sequence: TGCAGTGCTTGCGGGACAACAGGAAACACAGATACGCAGTATTTT. Translation gives CSACGTTGNTDTQYF.

The chain couples TRBV3-1 to TRBJ2-1, with TRBD2 identical over 8 bases. CDR1 LGHDT and CDR2 YNNKEL come from the germline V gene (reference sequence). J was trimmed by 0 bases and V by 2 bases; bases with no gene match: 3. The length of the CDR3 is 16 residues. The CDR3 DNA reads TGTGCCAGCAGCCAATATAGCGGGGCCTCCTACAATGAGCAGTTCTTC. This encodes CASSQYSGASYNEQFF.

The table lists this clonotype with a few counts. This sequence joins TRBV9 and TRBJ2-7; TRBD1 agrees at 10 bases. The germline V gene encodes CDR1 SGDLS and CDR2 YYNGEE. There are 16 residues in the CDR3. Trimming cost V 4 bases and J 5 bases; bases outside gene matches: 12. The CDR3 protein is CASSSRLGTGVHEQYF. The CDR3 DNA follows: TGTGCCAGCAGCTCACGACTCGGGACAGGGGTCCACGAGCAGTACTTC.

This clonotype showed up just a few times. Written as DNA, the CDR3 is TGTGCCAGCAGTAAACAAGGGGGGGGGCGAGGCTCCTACGAGCAGTACTTC. Encoded protein: CASSKQGGGRGSYEQYF. The rearrangement joins TRBV7-2 to TRBJ2-7; a weak D match, TRBD2 (7 bases). V was trimmed by 6 bases and J by 0 bases, leaving 21 bases between them. In germline, CDR1 is SGHTA, CDR2 FQGNSA. The CDR3 runs 17 residues. The whole variable domain, filled in from reference TRBV7-2 and TRBJ2-7, reads GAGVSQSPSNKVTEKGKDVELRCDPISGHTALYWYRQSLGQGLEFLIYFQGNSAPDKSGLPSDRFSAERTGGSVSTLTIQRTQQEDSAVYLCASSKQGGGRGSYEQYFGPGTRLTVT.

V gene TRBV3-1 combines with J gene TRBJ1-2; D gene ambiguous. Looked up from germline, CDR1 is LGHDT and CDR2 is YNNKEL (reference sequence). The ends were cut back, 4 bases at V and 4 bases at J, with 13 bases in the middle. There are 14 residues in the CDR3. The CDR3 coding sequence is TGTGCCAGCAGCCCGGTGGCGCGAGGCTATGGCTACACCTTC. Its protein product is CASSPVARGYGYTF.

The chain has TRBV6-5 and TRBJ1-4; D is unresolved. Germline loops: CDR1 MNHEY, CDR2 SVGAGI. The CDR3 length is 16 residues. V was pared by 0 bases and J by 8 bases, with 16 bases between. This chain's CDR3 is CASSYSFGELGEKLFF. In DNA, the CDR3 is TGTGCCAGCAGTTACTCCTTCGGGGAGCTCGGGGAAAAACTGTTTTTT.

The chain uses TRBV19 and TRBJ1-6; D possibly corresponds to TRBD1 (6 bases). CDR1 and CDR2 (germline): LNHDA, SQIVND (reference sequence). With 6 bases removed from V and 6 bases from J, the gap between germline ends came to 15 bases. The CDR3 spans 15 residues. The CDR3 nucleotides read TGTGCCAGTAGCAGTTACTCAGGGGTTAATTCACCCCTCCACTTT. This translates into CASSSYSGVNSPLHF. Supplemented by reference TRBV19 and TRBJ1-6, the full variable domain reads DGGITQSPKYLFRKEGQNVTLSCEQNLNHDAMYWYRQDPGQGLRLIYYSQIVNDFQKGDIAEGYSVSREKKESFPLTVTSAQKNPTAFYLCASSSYSGVNSPLHFGNGTRLTVT.

This clonotype turned up a few times. J is TRBJ2-3 and V is TRBV28; D gene unclear. The CDR3 loop spans 14 amino acids. The germline gives CDR1 MDHEN, CDR2 SYDVKM. Trimming took off 5 bases at V and 0 bases at J, with 9 bases between the two ends. In DNA, the CDR3 is TGTGCCAGCAGTCCTAGGCCTAGCACAGATACGCAGTATTTT. Translation: CASSPRPSTDTQYF.

This chain connects TRBV5-1 to TRBJ2-6, with TRBD1 as a possible D gene (6 bases). The ends were cut back, 6 bases at V and 4 bases at J, with 14 bases in the middle. Germline assignment: CDR1 SGHRS and CDR2 YFSETQ. There are 15 residues in the CDR3. CDR3 sequence: CASNTGPKGANVLTF. CDR3 in DNA: TGCGCCAGCAACACAGGGCCCAAGGGGGCCAACGTCCTGACTTTC.

This CDR3 reads CASSQYSGYTEAFF. As DNA, the CDR3 is TGTGCCAGCAGCCAATACTCAGGTTACACTGAAGCTTTCTTT. This chain joins TRBV3-1 and TRBJ1-1, with D uncertain. V was shortened by 2 bases and J by 3 bases, with 10 bases between the two germline ends. CDR3 length equals 14 residues. The germline V gene encodes CDR1 LGHDT and CDR2 YNNKEL (reference sequence).

The chain uses TRBV29-1 and TRBJ2-5, with a tentative D call TRBD1 (5 bases). Germline-derived CDR1 and CDR2 are SQVTM and ANQGSEA. V lost 4 bases to trimming and J lost 12 bases, with 9 bases between them. The CDR3 contains 9 residues. The CDR3 spells CSVGTPEYF. The CDR3 nucleotides are TGCAGCGTTGGGACACCTGAGTACTTC.

The chain employs TRBV7-2 and TRBJ2-3; 10 nucleotides line up with TRBD2. The V and J ends lost 4 bases and 11 bases, in that order; junction bases with no gene match: 15. Germline CDR1 SGHTA, CDR2 FQGNSA. The CDR3 loop spans 16 amino acids. CDR3 residues: CASSSKGLATSELQYF. CDR3 nucleotide sequence: TGTGCCAGCAGCTCGAAGGGACTAGCGACCTCGGAGCTGCAGTATTTT.

This clonotype was observed a few times. This chain connects TRBV3-1 to TRBJ2-5, with 7 bases aligning to TRBD1. Germline loops: CDR1 LGHDT, CDR2 YNNKEL (reference sequence). The CDR3 contains 13 residues. V lost 5 bases, J lost 4 bases, and 4 bases stayed unmatched. This CDR3 is CASSSRDRETQYF. CDR3 DNA sequence: TGTGCCAGCAGCTCCCGGGACAGAGAGACCCAGTACTTC.

This clonotype has just a few counts. CDR3 in DNA: TGTGCCAGCAGTCGACAGTGGCCGACCACAGATACGCAGTATTTT. Protein: CASSRQWPTTDTQYF. The chain employs TRBV27 and TRBJ2-3; D possibly corresponds to TRBD1 (5 bases). V was trimmed by 5 bases and J by 2 bases, leaving 14 bases between them. CDR1 and CDR2 from the germline V gene are MNHEY and SMNVEV (reference sequence). This CDR3 region has 15 residues.

V and J are TRBV19 and TRBJ2-6; no reliable D call. Germline values: CDR1 LNHDA, CDR2 SQIVND (reference sequence). Trimming took off 6 bases at V and 0 bases at J, with 6 bases between the two ends. The CDR3 is 14 amino acids. The CDR3, as DNA: TGTGCCAGTAGCCGTCCCTCTGGGGCCAACGTCCTGACTTTC. It translates to CASSRPSGANVLTF.

This clonotype was found a few times. The chain couples TRBV7-9 to TRBJ2-3; 8 bases are a match to TRBD2. The ends lost 0 bases at V and 1 base at J; junction bases unmatched: 9. There are 18 residues in the CDR3. CDR1 SEHNR and CDR2 FQNEAQ come from the germline V gene (reference sequence). The CDR3 here is CASSLARTGGPRTDTQYF. Written as DNA, the CDR3 is TGTGCCAGCAGCTTAGCGCGAACGGGAGGGCCCCGCACAGATACGCAGTATTTT. Combining the CDR3 with reference TRBV7-9 and TRBJ2-3 gives the whole variable domain DTGVSQNPRHKITKRGQNVTFRCDPISEHNRLYWYRQTLGQGPEFLTYFQNEAQLEKSRLLSDRFSAERPKGSFSTLEIQRTEQGDSAMYLCASSLARTGGPRTDTQYFGPGTRLTVL.

The chain joins TRBV29-1 to TRBJ2-5, with TRBD1 matching over 8 bases. CDR1 is SQVTM, CDR2 ANQGSEA, per germline. V was pared by 4 bases and J by 5 bases, with 15 bases of the junction left unmatched. The CDR3 has 16 residues. The CDR3 protein is CSVARGQGSAWETQYF. The DNA of the CDR3 is TGCAGCGTTGCCCGCGGACAGGGAAGCGCCTGGGAGACCCAGTACTTC.

The chain is built from TRBV11-2 and TRBJ2-7; 7 bases are a match to TRBD2. The germline CDR1 and CDR2 sequences are SGHAT and FQNNGV. The junction had 6 bases not matched to a gene; V was cut back by 3 bases and J by 4 bases. The CDR3 runs 14 residues. The CDR3, as DNA: TGTGCCAGCAGCTTGCCGGGGGGACCATACGAGCAGTACTTC. Residues: CASSLPGGPYEQYF.

CDR3 region: CASSPTGTRTDTQYF. The CDR3 DNA sequence: TGTGCCAGCAGCCCGACGGGGACTCGCACAGATACGCAGTATTTT. The rearrangement links TRBV7-2 to TRBJ2-3; D perhaps matches TRBD2 (6 bases). The CDR3 is 15 residues long. The germline CDR1 and CDR2 sequences are SGHTA and FQGNSA. Trimming took off 5 bases at V and 1 base at J, with 13 bases between the two ends.

V gene TRBV20-1 combines with J gene TRBJ2-7, with D tentatively TRBD1 or TRBD2 (5 bases each). Germline assignment: CDR1 DFQATT and CDR2 SNEGSKA (reference sequence). The ends were cut back, 0 bases at V and 2 bases at J, with 11 bases in the middle. The CDR3 spans 14 residues. CDR3 bases: TGCAGTGCTAGAGATCCGAGGGGCACCTACGAGCAGTACTTC. Translating gives CSARDPRGTYEQYF.